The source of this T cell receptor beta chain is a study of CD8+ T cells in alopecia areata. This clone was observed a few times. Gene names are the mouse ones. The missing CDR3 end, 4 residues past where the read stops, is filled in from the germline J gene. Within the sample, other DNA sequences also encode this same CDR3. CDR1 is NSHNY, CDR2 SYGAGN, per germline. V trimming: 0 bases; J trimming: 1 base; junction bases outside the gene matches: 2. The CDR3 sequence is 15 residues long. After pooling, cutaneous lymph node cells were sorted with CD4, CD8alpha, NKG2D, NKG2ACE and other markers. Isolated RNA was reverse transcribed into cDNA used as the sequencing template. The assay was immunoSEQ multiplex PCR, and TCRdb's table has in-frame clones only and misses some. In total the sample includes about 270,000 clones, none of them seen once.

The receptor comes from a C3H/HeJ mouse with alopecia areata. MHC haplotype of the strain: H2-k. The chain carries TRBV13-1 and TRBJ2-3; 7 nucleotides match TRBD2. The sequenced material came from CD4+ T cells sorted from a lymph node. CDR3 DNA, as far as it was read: TGTGCCAGCAGTGATGTGGGGGGTGGTGCAGAA. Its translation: CASSDVGGGAE. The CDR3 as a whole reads CASSDVGGGAETLYF.